The source of this T cell receptor (beta chain) is a study of cytomegalovirus exposure and HLA in healthy donors. Regarding the study as a whole: The authors enumerated 150 to 200 TCR beta chains as linked to cytomegalovirus. Rarity held for most TCR sequences, but there were some public TCRs that occurred in many donors. According to reports, the classifier identified cytomegalovirus status with high specificity and sensitivity.

This table comes from immunoSEQ multiplex PCR, and its TCRdb copy is limited to in-frame clones, with some not included. Of 45,000 or so clones in the sample, approximately 94% were seen once. The CDR3 spans 12 residues. V lost 4 bases to trimming and J lost 15 bases; unmatched junction nucleotides: 9. CDR1 is SGDLS and CDR2 is YYNGEE in the germline V gene. With respect to this clone: Its antigen is still unknown.

The V gene is TRBV9, the J gene TRBJ2-1; 8 bases align to TRBD1. The source is a woman younger than 30 in good health and CMV-seronegative. Material: PBMCs. This CDR3 is CASSPRTGMSFF. As DNA, the CDR3 is TGTGCCAGCAGCCCCCGGACAGGGATGTCGTTCTTC.